The 9 T cell receptor beta chains below were found in one sample sequenced in a study of OX40 agonist ivuxolimab in advanced cancers. Method: immunoSEQ multiplex PCR; TCRdb's copy keeps in-frame clones and lacks some. The data hold about 63,000 clones, with 85% to 90% observed a single time. The sequences come from CD4+ or CD8+ T cells sorted from blood, collected in a trial of the OX40 agonist ivuxolimab. Receptors originate from an adult with an advanced solid tumor such as melanoma, head and neck, liver or kidney cancer.

The chain uses TRBV5-1 and TRBJ2-1, with a weak D call TRBD2 (5 bases). Trimming cost V 4 bases and J 7 bases, with 9 bases left between them. Germline CDR1 SGHRS, CDR2 YFSETQ. CDR3 length equals 12 residues. CDR3 sequence reads: CASSRGPNEQFF. The CDR3 DNA is TGCGCCAGCAGCCGAGGGCCTAATGAGCAGTTCTTC.

The J gene is TRBJ1-5, the V gene TRBV27; D ambiguous. The CDR3 consists of 15 residues. Deletions cut 5 bases from V and 2 bases from J, with 13 bases between. From germline, CDR1 is MNHEY and CDR2 SMNVEV (reference sequence). In DNA, the CDR3 is TGTGCCAGCAGTCCTACAGTATATGGCAATCAGCCCCAGCATTTT. Its protein product is CASSPTVYGNQPQHF.

The chain is built from TRBV27 and TRBJ2-7, with D possibly TRBD2 on 5 matching bases. This CDR3 contains 14 residues. In germline, CDR1 is MNHEY, CDR2 SMNVEV (reference sequence). Trimming took off 8 bases at V and 2 bases at J, with 16 bases between the two ends. This CDR3 is CASARAPEAYEQYF. As DNA, the CDR3 is TGTGCCAGCGCGAGGGCCCCCGAGGCCTACGAGCAGTACTTC.

In nucleotides, the CDR3 is TGTGCCAGCTCACCAGGCTACTCTAGCACAGATACGCAGTATTTT. It specifies CASSPGYSSTDTQYF. The rearrangement joins TRBV18 to TRBJ2-3, with D uncertain. Germline values: CDR1 KGHSH, CDR2 LQKENI. V was trimmed by 2 bases and J by 0 bases, leaving 9 bases between them. This CDR3 region has 15 residues.

For the CDR3, the DNA is TGTGCCAGCGTAGGTTCGGATGGCAACACCATATATTTT. Protein: CASVGSDGNTIYF. The gene calls are TRBV5-5 and TRBJ1-3; D is unresolved. The CDR3 sequence is 13 residues long. Germline CDR1 reads SGHKS; CDR2 reads YYEKEE (reference sequence). Trimming cost V 7 bases and J 7 bases, with 15 bases left between them.

This chain connects TRBV7-9 to TRBJ1-6; D may be TRBD1 (6 bases). V lost 5 bases and J 8 bases, leaving 10 bases between the germline ends. The germline V gene encodes CDR1 SEHNR and CDR2 FQNEAQ (reference sequence). There are 13 residues in the CDR3. The DNA of the CDR3 is TGTGCCAGCAGCCCATCAGGGGATTCACCCCTCCACTTT. Translated: CASSPSGDSPLHF.

The chain employs TRBV10-3 and TRBJ2-1, with 11 nucleotides matching TRBD1. Germline V gives CDR1 ENHRY, CDR2 SYGVKD. The CDR3 length is 14 residues. V shed 6 bases, J shed 9 bases, and the junction held 7 bases outside the gene matches. CDR3 region: CAIRGQGDVSEQFF. The DNA of the CDR3 is TGTGCCATCAGGGGACAGGGGGATGTAAGTGAGCAGTTCTTC.

The chain joins TRBV6-1 to TRBJ1-5; D remains ambiguous. The CDR3 sequence is 15 residues long. CDR1 is MNHNS, CDR2 SASEGT, per germline. Trimming removed 1 base at V and 6 bases at J, with 13 bases between. CDR3 amino acids: CASSEDGGPTQPQHF. In DNA form, the CDR3 reads TGTGCCAGCAGTGAAGATGGAGGCCCCACTCAGCCCCAGCATTTT.

The chain combines TRBV11-2 with TRBJ2-6; D ambiguous. CDR3 size: 16 residues. The ends were cut back, 3 bases at V and 2 bases at J, with 11 bases in the middle. The germline gives CDR1 SGHAT, CDR2 FQNNGV. The CDR3 reads CASSFGVMTGANVLTF. The CDR3 bases are TGTGCCAGCAGCTTTGGGGTGATGACTGGGGCCAACGTCCTGACTTTC.